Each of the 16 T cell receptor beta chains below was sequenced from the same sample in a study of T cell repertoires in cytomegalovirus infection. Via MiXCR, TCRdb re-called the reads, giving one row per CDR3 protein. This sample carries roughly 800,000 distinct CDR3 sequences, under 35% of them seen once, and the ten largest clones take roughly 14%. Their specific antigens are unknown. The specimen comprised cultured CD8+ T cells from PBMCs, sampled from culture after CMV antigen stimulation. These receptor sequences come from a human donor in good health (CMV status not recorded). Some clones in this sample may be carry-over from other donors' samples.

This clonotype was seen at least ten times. CDR3 residues: CASSLGIGRTLDDEQFF. CDR3 coding DNA: TGTGCCAGCAGCTTAGGGATTGGACGGACTCTTGACGATGAGCAGTTCTTC. The chain joins TRBV7-9 to TRBJ2-1; D is perhaps TRBD2 (5 bases). CDR3 length equals 17 residues. CDR1 SEHNR and CDR2 FQNEAQ come from the germline V gene (reference sequence). Trimming took 1 base from V and 8 from J, leaving 21 bases between them.

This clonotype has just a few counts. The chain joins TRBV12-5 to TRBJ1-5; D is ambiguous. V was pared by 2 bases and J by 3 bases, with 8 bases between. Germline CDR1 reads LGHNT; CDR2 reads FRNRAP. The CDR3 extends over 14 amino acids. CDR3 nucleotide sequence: TGTGCTAGTGGTTTGCAGACCCACAATCAGCCCCAGCATTTT. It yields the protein CASGLQTHNQPQHF.

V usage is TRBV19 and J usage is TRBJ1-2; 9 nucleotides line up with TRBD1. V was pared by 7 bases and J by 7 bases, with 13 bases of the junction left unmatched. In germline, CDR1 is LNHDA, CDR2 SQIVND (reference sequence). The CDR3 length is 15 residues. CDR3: CASILRGDRDRGYTF. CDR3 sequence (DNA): TGTGCCAGTATTCTACGAGGGGACAGGGACCGTGGCTACACCTTC.

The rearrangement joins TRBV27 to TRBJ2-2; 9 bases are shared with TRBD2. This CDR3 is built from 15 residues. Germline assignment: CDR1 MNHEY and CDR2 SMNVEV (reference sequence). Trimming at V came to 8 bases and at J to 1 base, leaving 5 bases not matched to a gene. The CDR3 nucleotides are TGTGCCAGCGGTGGACTAGCGATGAACACCGGGGAGCTGTTTTTT. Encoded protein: CASGGLAMNTGELFF.

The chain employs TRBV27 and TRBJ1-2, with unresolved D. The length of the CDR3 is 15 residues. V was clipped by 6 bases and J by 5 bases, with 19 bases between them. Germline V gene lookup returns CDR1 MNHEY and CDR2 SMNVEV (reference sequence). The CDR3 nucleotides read TGTGCCAGCAGCCATGCCTCCGGCAGATTATATGGCTACACCTTC. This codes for CASSHASGRLYGYTF.

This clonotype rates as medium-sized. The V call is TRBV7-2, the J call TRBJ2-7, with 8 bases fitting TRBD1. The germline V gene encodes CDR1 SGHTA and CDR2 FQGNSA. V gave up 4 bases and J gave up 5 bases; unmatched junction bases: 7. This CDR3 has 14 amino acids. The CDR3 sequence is CASSSGGIMNEQYF. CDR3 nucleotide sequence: TGTGCCAGCAGCTCAGGGGGCATCATGAACGAGCAGTACTTC.

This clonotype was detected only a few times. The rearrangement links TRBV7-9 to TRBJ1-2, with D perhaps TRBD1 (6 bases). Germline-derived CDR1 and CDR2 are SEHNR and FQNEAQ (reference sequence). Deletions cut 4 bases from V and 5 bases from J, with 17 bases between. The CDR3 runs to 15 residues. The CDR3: CASSSAGDLGYGYTF. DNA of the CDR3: TGTGCCAGCAGCTCTGCAGGGGATTTAGGGTATGGCTACACCTTC.

The CDR3 loop is CASSQQTSSKRMNTEAFF. The CDR3 coding sequence is TGTGCCAGCAGCCAACAGACAAGCAGCAAGAGAATGAACACTGAAGCTTTCTTT. The chain recombines TRBV3-1 with TRBJ1-1; D is ambiguous. V shed 2 bases and J shed 0 bases, with 19 bases lying between them. In germline, CDR1 is LGHDT, CDR2 YNNKEL (reference sequence). The CDR3 extends over 18 amino acids.

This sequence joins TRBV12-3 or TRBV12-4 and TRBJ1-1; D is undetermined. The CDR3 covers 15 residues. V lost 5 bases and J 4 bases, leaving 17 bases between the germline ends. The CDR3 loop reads CASSPQHLLGTEAFF. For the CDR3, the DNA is TGTGCCAGCAGTCCCCAACACCTTTTGGGCACTGAAGCTTTCTTT.

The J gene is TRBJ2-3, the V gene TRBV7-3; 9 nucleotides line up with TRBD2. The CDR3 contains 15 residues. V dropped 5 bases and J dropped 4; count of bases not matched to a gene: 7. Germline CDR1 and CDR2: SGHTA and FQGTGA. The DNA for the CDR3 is TGTGCCAGCAGCCCCGGGACTAGCTTTTCAGATACGCAGTATTTT. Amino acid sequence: CASSPGTSFSDTQYF.

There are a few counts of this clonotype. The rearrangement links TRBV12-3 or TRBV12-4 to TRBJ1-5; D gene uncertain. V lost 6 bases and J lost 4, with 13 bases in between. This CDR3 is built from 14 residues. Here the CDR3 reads CASRDMVRNQPQHF. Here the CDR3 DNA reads TGTGCCAGCAGGGATATGGTGCGAAATCAGCCCCAGCATTTT.

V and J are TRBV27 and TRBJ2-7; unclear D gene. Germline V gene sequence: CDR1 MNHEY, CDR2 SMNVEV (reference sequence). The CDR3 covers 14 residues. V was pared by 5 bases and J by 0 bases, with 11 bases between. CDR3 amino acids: CASSRDPRSYEQYV. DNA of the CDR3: TGTGCCAGCAGTCGTGACCCACGCTCCTACGAGCAGTACGTC.

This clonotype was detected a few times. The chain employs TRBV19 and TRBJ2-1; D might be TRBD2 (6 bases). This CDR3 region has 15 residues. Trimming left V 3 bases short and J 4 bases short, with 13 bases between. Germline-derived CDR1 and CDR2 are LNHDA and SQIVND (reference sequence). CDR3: CASSIGSPLYNEQFF. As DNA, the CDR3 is TGTGCCAGTAGTATCGGGAGCCCCCTATACAATGAGCAGTTCTTC.

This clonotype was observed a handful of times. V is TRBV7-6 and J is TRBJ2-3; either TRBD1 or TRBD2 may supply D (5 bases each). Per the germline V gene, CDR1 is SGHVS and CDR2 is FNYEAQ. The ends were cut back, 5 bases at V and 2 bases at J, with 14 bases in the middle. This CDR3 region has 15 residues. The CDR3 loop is CASSGGPPSTDTQYF. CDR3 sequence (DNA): TGTGCCAGCAGCGGGGGTCCACCATCCACAGATACGCAGTATTTT.

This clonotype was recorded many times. The CDR3 DNA reads as TGTGCCAGCAGTTACGGCGCGGACACTGAAGCTTTCTTT. It encodes CASSYGADTEAFF. The chain employs TRBV6-5 and TRBJ1-1; D is unclear. Germline V gene data show CDR1 as MNHEY and CDR2 as SVGAGI. Trimming left V 2 bases short and J 3 bases short, with 7 bases between. This CDR3 is built from 13 residues.

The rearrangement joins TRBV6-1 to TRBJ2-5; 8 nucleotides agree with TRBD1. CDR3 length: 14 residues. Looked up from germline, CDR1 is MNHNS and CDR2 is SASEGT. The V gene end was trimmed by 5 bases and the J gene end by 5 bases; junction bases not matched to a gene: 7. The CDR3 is CASSPRTGIETQYF. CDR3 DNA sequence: TGTGCCAGCAGTCCCCGGACAGGGATTGAGACCCAGTACTTC.